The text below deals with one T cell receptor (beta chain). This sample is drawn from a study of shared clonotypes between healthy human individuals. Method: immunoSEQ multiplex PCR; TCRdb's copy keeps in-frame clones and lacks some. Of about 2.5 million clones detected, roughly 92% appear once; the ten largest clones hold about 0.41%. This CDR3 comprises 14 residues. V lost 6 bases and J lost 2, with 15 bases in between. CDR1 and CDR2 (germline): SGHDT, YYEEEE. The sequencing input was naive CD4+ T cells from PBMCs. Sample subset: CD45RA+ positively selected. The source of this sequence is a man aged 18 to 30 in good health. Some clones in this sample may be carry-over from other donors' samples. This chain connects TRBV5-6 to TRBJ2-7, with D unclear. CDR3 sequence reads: CASTPDASTYEQYF. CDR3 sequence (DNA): TGTGCCAGCACCCCGGACGCCTCCACCTACGAGCAGTACTTC.